This section outlines one T cell receptor beta chain sequence together with its context. The antigen it recognizes is unknown. One base away there is no much larger clone; base qualities are not given. The source of the sample is a study of blood T cell repertoires in COVID-19 (dated by TCRdb to between 2020 and 2021). Some background on the complete study: Samples from collaborators originated in the United States, Italy and Spain and spanned both the acute and convalescent phases of COVID-19. Nearly every sample came with metadata listing a de-identified subject ID, COVID-19 status, age in years and sex. Where HLA class I and class II types were available, the types were taken from metadata supplied by the sample provider, not from assay-based typing. Samples were obtained from the ongoing ImmuneRACE study (first 160 participants) and from 1,200 or so subjects provided by 6 global collaborators. Deeply sampled blood TCRbeta repertoires from subjects exposed to, actively infected with, or recovered from COVID-19 were included in the dataset. The repertoires were made available in a free public database intended to serve as a resource for research on the immune response to SARS-CoV-2. The prospective study material was composed of cDNA or gDNA derived from T cells, B-cell-depleted T cells, or PBMCs. The paper's findings and limits, for the study overall: How much clinical and demographic metadata was included differed by source and by participant, and the metadata was provided uncurated.

TCRbeta CDR3 regions were amplified from genomic DNA using the immunoSEQ Assay, a bias-controlled multiplex PCR. The authors' pipeline ran thus. The number of nucleated cells in each sample was estimated from the amplification of reference gene primers within the assay. To quantify the absolute abundance of each unique TCRbeta CDR3 rearrangement, sequence reads were collapsed and filtered. Productive Simpson clonality was computed per sample as the square root of Simpson's diversity index over productive rearrangements. The clones in this table, taken by TCRdb from immuneACCESS, are in-frame only. Not every clone is retained; where verified, under half of the shortfall comes from an unresolved V gene, and the cause of the rest is unknown. V and J calls and clone size follow that table, whereas D and trimming were derived from the DNA. This sample has about 110,000 clones in its table, and approximately 70% of those were observed once. The ten top clones hold about 6% of the sample.

From the cysteine up to the phenylalanine, the CDR3 has a length of 12 residues. Only the CDR3 DNA is retained, 36 bases long and in frame from the first base. V lost 8 bases and J lost 0 bases; the stretch between them is 6 bases long. In the germline V gene (reference sequence), CDR1 corresponds to LNHDA and CDR2 to SQIVND. Collaborating institutions collected whole blood in K2EDTA tubes following their own protocols. Collaborator samples were shipped for TCRbeta analysis as frozen whole blood, isolated PBMCs, or DNA extracted from either sample type. Source material: peripheral blood. The receptor was isolated from an elderly man with acute or convalescent COVID-19. Recombination connected TRBV19 to TRBJ2-3; perhaps TRBD2 is the D gene, with 5 bases matching. In nucleotides, the sequence is TGTGCCAGTGCGGGTAGCACAGATACGCAGTATTTT. This gives the protein CASAGSTDTQYF.